Included here is one T cell receptor (beta chain) sequence, with context. Libraries were prepared by immunoSEQ multiplex PCR; TCRdb keeps only in-frame clonotypes and omits some of them. The sample shows more than 25,000 clones, 80% to 90% of them seen only once. The entry originates in a study of T cell changes during pregnancy in multiple sclerosis. The CDR3 spans 16 residues. V lost 1 base to trimming and J lost 5 bases; unmatched junction nucleotides: 8. Germline V gene lookup returns CDR1 SGHAT and CDR2 FQNNGV. The source was CD8+ T cells from peripheral blood mononuclear cells, collected in the third trimester of pregnancy. This rearrangement joins TRBV11-2 to TRBJ2-7, with 10 bases lining up with TRBD1. The receptor was isolated from a female donor with multiple sclerosis, enrolled in a pregnancy study. DNA for the CDR3: TGTGCCAGCAGCTTAGCAGAGGGACAGGGGTTCAACGAGCAGTACTTC. Translated: CASSLAEGQGFNEQYF.